This T cell receptor beta chain was recorded in a study of graft-versus-host responses after intestinal transplantation. Whole-study context: Recipients were given multivisceral, liver-intestinal, or isolated intestinal transplants. Anti-thymocyte globulin was used for induction in all recipients, who then took tacrolimus and steroids for 3 to 4 years. Study results and limitations: Recipient bone marrow held GvH clones, some seen earlier in ileum or blood.

Profiling relied on immunoSEQ multiplex PCR, and the TCRdb table lists in-frame clones only, not all of them. The profile covers about 35,000 clones, with over 90% appearing a single time and about 19% taken by the ten largest. Of note for this clone: Antigen unknown. The limits of the CDR3 on the DNA are not certain, so only TCRdb's listed CDR3 is given.

The CDR3 spans 14 amino acids, including both terminal residues. The germline gives CDR1 SGHAT, CDR2 FQNNGV. The input for sequencing was unstimulated CD8+ T cells sorted from spleen or lymph node cells, taken before transplant. The clonotype originates from a human donor who was the organ donor for an intestinal transplant. The chain combines TRBV11-2 with TRBJ2-7; the D call in the table, TRBD1, was not verified against the DNA. The CDR3 reads CASSLVGQGAVGYF.